Here is one T cell receptor (beta chain) with its context. What it binds is unknown. The record originates from a study of cytomegalovirus exposure and HLA in healthy donors. The V end lost 1 base, the J end lost 1 base, and 10 bases lay between the germline ends. The CDR3 is 15 residues long. Germline-derived CDR1 and CDR2 are LNHDA and SQIVND (reference sequence). Study results and limitations: A subsequent analysis found that TCR clusters from the first cohort also tended to co-occur in the roughly 120 validation repertoires, with roughly 95% of cluster scores above 0.

Clones were sequenced by immunoSEQ multiplex PCR, and TCRdb holds only the in-frame ones, with some missing. This sample has under 200,000 clones; 89% occur once, and the top ten carry 10% to 13%. The sequence was obtained from a woman between 18 and 29 years old in good health and CMV-seropositive. The gene calls are TRBV19 and TRBJ1-2, with a possible D match to TRBD1 (5 bases). The sample comprised PBMCs. As DNA, the CDR3 is TGTGCCAGTAGTATAGCTGGACAAAATAACTATGGCTACACCTTC. Protein product: CASSIAGQNNYGYTF.